This T cell receptor (beta chain) is from a study of cytomegalovirus exposure and HLA in healthy donors. V dropped 3 bases and J dropped 7 bases, with 13 bases sitting between them. The CDR3 has 13 residues. Germline-derived CDR1 and CDR2 are MNHEY and SMNVEV (reference sequence). Study observations and caveats: It was only CMV serostatus that was available as immune exposure information. TCR beta chain V- and J-gene trimming was linked, in a later analysis, to a missense variant in DCLRE1C. The analysis excluded some indistinguishable V segments, including TRBV6-2 and TRBV6-3.

Both 60 Vbeta primers and 13 Jbeta primers went into the PCR. Sequenced by immunoSEQ multiplex PCR; TCRdb stores in-frame clones only, minus some. Recorded for this sample: approximately 80,000 clones. Notes on this clone: The antigen is unknown.

The specimen was PBMCs. V is TRBV27 and J is TRBJ2-7; tentatively, D is TRBD2 (6 bases). This TCR came from a woman aged 25 to 39 in good health and CMV-seronegative. The CDR3: CASSLAIAGEQYF. Here the CDR3 DNA reads TGTGCCAGCAGTTTGGCGATTGCGGGGGAGCAGTACTTC.